These T cell receptor beta chains were read from a single sample in a study of cytomegalovirus exposure and HLA in healthy donors. Using immunoSEQ multiplex PCR, the repertoire was profiled, and TCRdb retains in-frame clones only, with some absent. This sample's table has about 160,000 clones. The source material was PBMCs. These receptors originate from a man aged 30-40 years in good health and CMV-seronegative. Both conserved end residues are part of each CDR3. D genes are given only for firm matches.

v_call	cdr3_length	d_call	j_call	cdr3_nt	cdr3_aa
TRBV5-1	16	TRBD1	TRBJ1-2	TGCGCCAGCGAGATCGGGACAGGGGCTGCCACCTATGGCTACACCTTC	CASEIGTGAATYGYTF
TRBV2	13	NA	TRBJ1-3	TGTGCCAGCAAAAGACTCTCTGGAAACACCATATATTTT	CASKRLSGNTIYF
TRBV5-1	16	NA	TRBJ2-3	TGCGCCAGCAGCTCGACACCGGGACAAGACACAGATACGCAGTATTTT	CASSSTPGQDTDTQYF
TRBV14	17	TRBD2	TRBJ2-7	TGTGCCAGCAGCCATCGCGCCTCTAGCGGGAGGTACTACGAGCAGTACTTC	CASSHRASSGRYYEQYF
TRBV7-2	14	NA	TRBJ2-5	TGTGCCAGCAGCTTAGTCTCTGGCGGAAAGACCCAGTACTTC	CASSLVSGGKTQYF
TRBV7-3	18	TRBD1	TRBJ1-3	TGTGCCAGCAGCTGGGGGCCGGGACAGGGGAGCTCTGGAAACACCATATATTTT	CASSWGPGQGSSGNTIYF
TRBV18	15	TRBD1	TRBJ1-3	TGTGCCAGCTCGTCAACAGGGGGCGGTGGAAACACCATATATTTT	CASSSTGGGGNTIYF
TRBV5-4	16	TRBD1	TRBJ2-7	TGTGCCAGCAGCTTGGATCTGGCAGGGGGATCCTACGAGCAGTACTTC	CASSLDLAGGSYEQYF
TRBV6-1	15	TRBD1	TRBJ2-7	TGTGCCAGCAGTCCCCCGGGGGACAGGTGGGACGAGCAGTACTTC	CASSPPGDRWDEQYF
TRBV5-6	13	TRBD1	TRBJ1-1	TGTGCCAGCAGCCTCGGGACAGTTTGGTTCGCTTTCTTT	CASSLGTVWFAFF
TRBV30	11	NA	TRBJ1-6	TGTGCCTGTGCAGGGGATTCACCCCTCCACTTT	CACAGDSPLHF
TRBV4-1	13	NA	TRBJ2-1	TGCGCCGGCAGCCCTCTTTATTACAATGAGCAGTTCTTC	CAGSPLYYNEQFF
TRBV5-5	16	TRBD2	TRBJ2-7	TGTGCCAGCAGCTTGGGGAGGCTAGCGGGAGCCTACGAGCAGTACTTC	CASSLGRLAGAYEQYF
TRBV6-1	15	NA	TRBJ2-1	TGTGCCAGCAGTGAACACGGGAGTTTACACAATGAGCAGTTCTTC	CASSEHGSLHNEQFF
TRBV29-1	12	NA	TRBJ1-2	TGCAGCGATCAAGCGGGAGGATACGGCTACACCTTC	CSDQAGGYGYTF
TRBV5-1	16	NA	TRBJ1-1	TGCGCCAGCAGCTTGGATCCCGCCACAAGTTACACTGAAGCTTTCTTT	CASSLDPATSYTEAFF
TRBV29-1	13	TRBD1	TRBJ1-1	TGCAGCGCTCTGGGGGGCAGGGGGACTGAAGCTTTCTTT	CSALGGRGTEAFF
TRBV7-6	14	NA	TRBJ1-3	TGTGCCAGCAGCGTCGGGGGGTCTGGAAACACCATATATTTT	CASSVGGSGNTIYF
TRBV7-2	16	TRBD2	TRBJ2-3	TGTGCCAGCAGCTTTTTGTCTAGCGGGAGGTCGGGTACGCAGTATTTT	CASSFLSSGRSGTQYF
TRBV4-1	15	TRBD2	TRBJ2-3	TGCGCCAGCAGCCGGATAGCGGGAGGGGTAGATACGCAGTATTTT	CASSRIAGGVDTQYF
TRBV7-9	15	NA	TRBJ2-7	TGTGCCAGCAGACCCCTGGGGCAAAATTCCTACGAGCAGTACTTC	CASRPLGQNSYEQYF
TRBV6-5	14	NA	TRBJ1-6	TGTGCCAGCAGTTACGGACAGTCGTATTCACCCCTCCACTTT	CASSYGQSYSPLHF
TRBV2	14	NA	TRBJ2-1	TGTGCCAGCAGTGGGGGAGGCTCTTACAATGAGCAGTTCTTC	CASSGGGSYNEQFF
TRBV6-5	13	TRBD1	TRBJ1-1	TGTGCCTGCAGTAACACAGGGGTGTTGATTGCTTTCTTT	CACSNTGVLIAFF
TRBV10-1	13	NA	TRBJ1-4	TGCGCCAGCAGTGAGTCCAGTAATGAAAAACTGTTTTTT	CASSESSNEKLFF
TRBV11-3	15	TRBD2	TRBJ2-5	TGTGCCAGCAGCTTAGGGGGGGGGTACCAAGAGACCCAGTACTTC	CASSLGGGYQETQYF
TRBV5-1	13	TRBD1	TRBJ1-2	TGCGCCAGCAGCTTGTATGGGACAGGTGGCTACACCTTC	CASSLYGTGGYTF
TRBV19	15	NA	TRBJ2-2	TGTGCCAGTACCCGGCGCAGGGAAAACACCGGGGAGCTGTTTTTT	CASTRRRENTGELFF
TRBV30	12	NA	TRBJ1-5	TGTGCCTGGAGCAGGGATTATCAGCCCCAGCATTTT	CAWSRDYQPQHF